This T cell receptor beta chain is from a study of shared clonotypes between healthy human individuals. Across the whole study: Per donor, CD8 memory used one plate, CD8 naive used two, CD4 memory used three and CD4 naive used three.

TCRdb's copy holds only in-frame clones and misses some; the assay was immunoSEQ multiplex PCR. The sample gives some 2.1 million clones, around 93% of which show up once; less than 2% is in the top ten. A remark on this clone: Its antigen is undetermined.

Trimming cost V 6 bases and J 7 bases; bases outside gene matches: 8. Germline V lookup: CDR1 MNHEY, CDR2 SMNVEV (reference sequence). This CDR3 has 15 residues. Overall study findings and caveats: It was expected that sequencing depth would affect clonotype sharing among donors. Naive subsets generally exceeded memory subsets in estimated richness.

Naive-designated CD8 cells lacked CD45RO, were positively enriched for CCR7, and omitted terminally differentiated effector memory CD45RA+ cells. The study enrolled healthy HIV-negative adults without recent acute infections or vaccinations as donors. This rearrangement joins TRBV27 to TRBJ2-1, with TRBD2 identical over 11 bases. The sequencing sample was made of naive CD8+ T cells from PBMCs. The receptor comes from a man aged 18 to 29 in good health. Some clones in this sample may be carry-over from other donors' samples. CDR3 DNA sequence: TGTGCCAGCAGCATACTAGCGGGAGATGGGAATGAGCAGTTCTTC. It specifies CASSILAGDGNEQFF.